Listed here are 18 T cell receptor beta chains from one sample, sequenced in a study of T cell repertoires in cytomegalovirus infection (dated by TCRdb to about 2019). Sequencer: Illumina HiSeq 1500. TCRdb trimmed public reads at Q25 via fastp, called clones via MiXCR and kept in-frame beta chains. For every CDR3 protein sequence, its rows merge into one entry that carries the most common genes and DNA. A total of almost 90,000 distinct CDR3 sequences appear in this sample, over 25% of them only once. The top ten hold less than 75% of the sample. The treatment or condition tag for this specimen amounts to: in vitro stimulation with specific CMV peptide epitopes to enrich CMV-specific T cells. No antigens are known for them. The sample was CD8+ T cells from cultured PBMCs, taken from culture after CMV antigen stimulation. These receptors were obtained from a human donor in good health (CMV status not recorded). Some clones in this sample may be carry-over from other donors' samples.

The chain combines TRBV7-2 with TRBJ2-2; 7 nucleotides agree with TRBD2. V was clipped by 5 bases and J by 4 bases; unmatched bases: 10. Germline CDR1 SGHTA, CDR2 FQGNSA. CDR3 length equals 16 residues. The CDR3 sequence: CASSPRQRGVTGELFF. In DNA, the CDR3 is TGTGCCAGCAGCCCTCGCCAGCGGGGAGTCACCGGGGAGCTGTTTTTT.

The rearrangement joins TRBV7-8 to TRBJ2-1; D possibly corresponds to TRBD2 (5 bases). V lost 4 bases and J lost 7, with 20 bases in between. Germline values: CDR1 SGHVS, CDR2 FQNEAQ. The CDR3 totals 16 residues. The CDR3 DNA reads TGTGCCAGCAGCTCGCGACTACCCCCTTCGACGAATGAGCAGTTCTTC. Translated: CASSSRLPPSTNEQFF.

The CDR3 region is CASSSGTYGYTF. As DNA, the CDR3 is TGTGCCAGTAGTAGCGGGACATATGGCTACACCTTC. This chain links TRBV19 with TRBJ1-2, with D possibly being TRBD1 (6 bases). The CDR3 runs to 12 residues. In germline, CDR1 is LNHDA, CDR2 SQIVND (reference sequence). V dropped 4 bases and J dropped 5 bases, with 8 bases sitting between them.

A few counts support this clonotype. V is TRBV14 and J is TRBJ2-5, with a tentative D call TRBD2 (6 bases). CDR3 size: 15 residues. Germline values: CDR1 SGHDN, CDR2 FVKESK. V was shortened by 2 bases and J by 4 bases, with 14 bases between the two germline ends. The CDR3 spells CASSQRAWGVETQYF. The CDR3 coding sequence is TGTGCCAGCAGCCAACGTGCGTGGGGGGTAGAGACCCAGTACTTC.

There are a few counts of this clonotype. This chain joins TRBV12-3 or TRBV12-4 and TRBJ2-2; 8 bases are shared with TRBD1. This CDR3 has 17 amino acids. Unmatched junction bases numbered 6, after V lost 0 bases and J lost 3 bases. As DNA, the CDR3 is TGTGCCAGCAGTTTAGCGACGGGACAGGTGTACACCGGGGAGCTGTTTTTT. It encodes CASSLATGQVYTGELFF.

The chain carries TRBV24-1 and TRBJ2-1; 7 bases line up with TRBD2. Trimming at V came to 9 bases and at J to 0 bases, leaving 7 bases not matched to a gene. Germline CDR1 reads KGHDR; CDR2 reads SFDVKD. The CDR3 loop spans 15 amino acids. In DNA, the CDR3 is TGTGCCACCCGTCCTAGCGGAAGCTCCTACAATGAGCAGTTCTTC. Amino acids: CATRPSGSSYNEQFF.

This clonotype was seen only a few times. The chain joins TRBV6-1 to TRBJ2-2; TRBD2 is a possible D gene (6 bases). Germline CDR1 is MNHNS and CDR2 is SASEGT. The CDR3 loop spans 13 amino acids. V was cut by 8 bases and J by 4 bases, with 11 bases left in between. The CDR3 DNA reads as TGTGCCAGCCACGGCGGGATCACCGGGGAGCTGTTTTTT. Residues: CASHGGITGELFF.

The chain is built from TRBV4-3 and TRBJ2-7, with 9 nucleotides matching TRBD1. The trim removed 2 bases at V and 5 bases at J, leaving 7 bases unmatched. The CDR3 sequence is 15 residues long. The germline CDR1 and CDR2 sequences are LGHNA and YSLEER. The CDR3 nucleotides read TGCGCCAGCAGCCAATTAACAGGGGGCTGGCACGAGCAGTACTTC. Translating it yields CASSQLTGGWHEQYF.

This clonotype was recorded at least ten times. The chain links TRBV7-6 to TRBJ2-1; 10 nucleotides align to TRBD2. V shed 4 bases, J shed 9 bases, and the junction held 9 bases outside the gene matches. CDR1 is SGHVS, CDR2 FNYEAQ, per germline. This CDR3 comprises 15 residues. The CDR3 reads CASSSAGGLFGEQFF. Here the CDR3 DNA reads TGTGCCAGCAGCTCAGCGGGGGGGCTCTTCGGTGAGCAGTTCTTC.

J is TRBJ1-2 and V is TRBV20-1; TRBD1 matches at 11 bases. Germline lookup yields CDR1 DFQATT and CDR2 SNEGSKA (reference sequence). J was trimmed by 4 bases and V by 5 bases; bases with no gene match: 6. This CDR3 spans 14 amino acids. CDR3 residues: CSALDRGLSYGYTF. The CDR3, as DNA: TGCAGTGCTCTGGACAGGGGGCTCAGCTATGGCTACACCTTC.

This clonotype was found a few times. The chain recombines TRBV25-1 with TRBJ1-2; D gene uncertain. Per germline, CDR1 MGHDK and CDR2 SYGVNS. The CDR3 totals 13 residues. Trimming cost V 4 bases and J 4 bases, with 10 bases left between them. The CDR3 sequence is CASSAQAVYGYTF. The CDR3 DNA reads as TGTGCCAGCAGTGCTCAGGCCGTCTATGGCTACACCTTC.

The chain combines TRBV20-1 with TRBJ2-6, with 11 bases fitting TRBD2. Germline V gives CDR1 DFQATT, CDR2 SNEGSKA (reference sequence). Trimming cost V 5 bases and J 0 bases; bases outside gene matches: 6. This CDR3 is built from 17 residues. The CDR3 bases are TGCAGTGCTGACCTAGCGGGGGGATCCTCTGGGGCCAACGTCCTGACTTTC. Its translation is CSADLAGGSSGANVLTF.

The genes are TRBV9 and TRBJ1-1, with 7 bases lining up with TRBD1. Germline V CDR1 and CDR2: SGDLS, YYNGEE. The CDR3 is 15 amino acids. With V trimmed by 3 bases and J by 3 bases, 8 bases remained unmatched. DNA for the CDR3: TGTGCCAGCAGCGCCTCAGGGGGTGGGTACACTGAAGCTTTCTTT. Amino acids: CASSASGGGYTEAFF.

This clonotype has just a few counts. The J gene is TRBJ1-1, the V gene TRBV6-2 or TRBV6-3; a possible D gene is TRBD1 (6 bases). CDR3 size: 15 residues. Germline CDR1 and CDR2: MNHEY and SVGEGT. V was shortened by 2 bases and J by 2 bases, with 12 bases between the two germline ends. This CDR3 reads CASSYLGGLNTEAFF. DNA for the CDR3: TGTGCCAGCAGTTACCTTGGGGGCTTAAACACTGAAGCTTTCTTT.

V is TRBV12-3 or TRBV12-4 and J is TRBJ2-7, with a possible D match to TRBD2 (6 bases). CDR3 length: 13 residues. V was pared by 3 bases and J by 4 bases, with 10 bases between. CDR3 region: CASSFGGRYEQYF. The CDR3 DNA reads TGTGCCAGCAGTTTTGGAGGGCGGTACGAGCAGTACTTC.

In its sample, this clonotype was seen many times. The chain links TRBV28 to TRBJ2-1; 9 bases agree with TRBD1. CDR3 length: 16 residues. Germline CDR1 and CDR2: MDHEN and SYDVKM. Trimming cost V 7 bases and J 0 bases; bases outside gene matches: 7. The chain's CDR3 is CASTGTGLSSYNEQFF. As DNA, the CDR3 is TGTGCCAGCACAGGGACAGGGTTGAGCTCCTACAATGAGCAGTTCTTC.

V gene TRBV24-1 combines with J gene TRBJ2-1; D unresolved. V was trimmed by 1 base and J by 0 bases, leaving 6 bases between them. This CDR3 is 15 amino acids long. Germline V gene data show CDR1 as KGHDR and CDR2 as SFDVKD. The CDR3 nucleotides read TGTGCCACCAGTGATTTTGGATTCTCCTACAATGAGCAGTTCTTC. Translated, it gives CATSDFGFSYNEQFF.

The rearrangement uses TRBV7-3 and TRBJ2-1; a weak D match, TRBD2 (6 bases). Germline CDR1 reads SGHTA; CDR2 reads FQGTGA. V was cut by 5 bases and J by 9 bases, with 11 bases left in between. This CDR3 spans 12 amino acids. The CDR3 loop reads CASSRVGGEQFF. CDR3 DNA: TGTGCCAGCAGCCGTGTCGGGGGTGAGCAGTTCTTC.